These 23 T cell receptor beta chains came from one sample sequenced in a study of T cells after yellow fever vaccination. TCRdb analysed the 5' RACE reads with MiXCR anew, one entry per CDR3 protein. The sample includes 500,000 to 650,000 distinct CDR3 sequences, roughly 14% seen only once; the top ten take roughly 13%. The sequences come from PBMCs, collected on the day of the yellow fever booster vaccination. The source is a young man who received the YFV17D yellow fever vaccine.

The chain has TRBV12-5 and TRBJ2-7; 9 nucleotides line up with TRBD2. The CDR3 runs to 15 residues. The germline V gene has CDR1 LGHNT and CDR2 FRNRAP. V lost 1 base and J lost 7; bases outside the gene matches: 8. Here the CDR3 DNA reads TGTGCTAGTGGTTTGGGGGTAGCGGGAGTCGTAGAGCAGTACTTC. Amino acid sequence: CASGLGVAGVVEQYF.

The J gene is TRBJ2-1, the V gene TRBV5-1; 8 bases fit TRBD1. CDR3 length equals 16 residues. Trimming at V came to 0 bases and at J to 8 bases, leaving 10 bases not matched to a gene. Germline CDR1 reads SGHRS; CDR2 reads YFSETQ. CDR3 nucleotide sequence: TGCGCCAGCAGCTTGGCGACCGGACAGGGTTTCGATGAGCAGTTCTTC. The encoded protein is CASSLATGQGFDEQFF.

This chain links TRBV20-1 with TRBJ2-3; D may be TRBD1 or TRBD2 (6 bases each). The CDR3 is 15 amino acids. Looked up from germline, CDR1 is DFQATT and CDR2 is SNEGSKA (reference sequence). Trimming removed 5 bases at V and 6 bases at J, with 21 bases between. The CDR3 nucleotides are TGCAGTGCTCCGCCTAGCGCCGGAAGGGGGGATACGCAGTATTTT. Translating it yields CSAPPSAGRGDTQYF.

As concerns this clonotype: A much larger clone lies a single base off, so this may be a read error. The chain recombines TRBV7-2 with TRBJ2-7; possible D gene TRBD2, 5 bases. Germline V CDR1 and CDR2: SGHTA, FQGNSA. This CDR3 has 11 residues. Deletions cut 4 bases from V and 6 bases from J, with 7 bases between. CDR3 nucleotide sequence: TGTGCCAGCAGCTCGGACTCCGAGCAGTACTTC. As protein: CASSSDSEQYF.

This clonotype was detected a few times. The chain links TRBV5-1 to TRBJ2-7; possible D gene TRBD2, 6 bases. The V and J ends lost 5 bases and 3 bases respectively, with 15 bases between them. There are 14 residues in the CDR3. The germline V gene has CDR1 SGHRS and CDR2 YFSETQ. The CDR3 sequence: CASREGPGLYEQYF. CDR3 coding DNA: TGCGCCAGCAGGGAGGGCCCGGGCCTCTACGAGCAGTACTTC. Full variable domain (rest looked up from reference TRBV5-1 and TRBJ2-7): KAGVTQTPRYLIKTRGQQVTLSCSPISGHRSVSWYQQTPGQGLQFLFEYFSETQRNKGNFPGRFSGRQFSNSRSEMNVSTLELGDSALYLCASREGPGLYEQYFGPGTRLTVT.

This clonotype was seen more than once but under ten times. The J gene is TRBJ1-1, the V gene TRBV29-1; no clear D. The CDR3 has 11 residues. The germline CDR1 and CDR2 sequences are SQVTM and ANQGSEA. V lost 6 bases and J 4 bases, leaving 9 bases between the germline ends. The CDR3 coding sequence is TGCAGCGTCGCCCATAGCACTGAAGCTTTCTTT. Translating it yields CSVAHSTEAFF.

In its sample, this clonotype was seen a few times. The rearrangement joins TRBV18 to TRBJ2-1; the match to TRBD2 covers 10 bases. This CDR3 region has 18 residues. Germline CDR1 is KGHSH and CDR2 is LQKENI. V lost 1 base to trimming and J lost 7 bases; unmatched junction nucleotides: 13. The CDR3 protein is CASSPRTTGAGGSNEQFF. In nucleotides, the CDR3 is TGTGCCAGCTCACCACGGACGACGGGAGCGGGAGGGAGTAATGAGCAGTTCTTC.

This clonotype was recorded only once. At one boundary the junction diverges from the germline segment, which might be a read error. This sequence joins TRBV20-1 and TRBJ2-1, with 9 bases that match TRBD1. The germline V gene has CDR1 DFQATT and CDR2 SNEGSKA (reference sequence). The CDR3 consists of 20 residues. DNA for the CDR3: TGCAGTGCTAACCGGGACAGGGTCTCGAGGGAGGGCCGGGGGCTGGATGAGCCGTTCTTC. Translation: CSANRDRVSREGRGLDEPFF.

This clonotype was seen more than once but under ten times. The chain uses TRBV6-5 and TRBJ1-3; 8 positions match TRBD1. The germline V gene has CDR1 MNHEY and CDR2 SVGAGI. Unmatched junction bases numbered 5, after V lost 7 bases and J lost 3 bases. The CDR3 sequence is 14 residues long. The DNA for the CDR3 is TGTGCCAGCACGGGCAGGGGGCTTGGAAACACCATATATTTT. Protein: CASTGRGLGNTIYF.

This clonotype was seen a handful of times. This chain joins TRBV7-2 and TRBJ2-4; D gene unclear. The V and J ends lost 5 bases and 3 bases respectively, with 14 bases between them. Germline-derived CDR1 and CDR2 are SGHTA and FQGNSA. This CDR3 region has 15 residues. The CDR3 sequence is CASSHPTRLKNIQYF. The CDR3 bases are TGTGCCAGCAGCCATCCAACTCGGCTCAAAAACATTCAGTACTTC.

This clonotype appeared a few times. The chain uses TRBV3-1 and TRBJ2-3; D is unresolved. With 3 bases removed from V and 0 bases from J, the gap between germline ends came to 4 bases. The CDR3 spans 13 residues. Germline CDR1 LGHDT, CDR2 YNNKEL (reference sequence). Here the CDR3 reads CASSHLSTDTQYF. The CDR3 nucleotides are TGTGCCAGCAGCCATCTTAGCACAGATACGCAGTATTTT.

The chain couples TRBV7-2 to TRBJ1-2, with D hard to call. The germline gives CDR1 SGHTA, CDR2 FQGNSA. Trimming stripped 1 base from V and 1 base from J, with 10 bases between. This CDR3 contains 15 residues. CDR3 nucleotides: TGTGCCAGCAGCTTAGAGGGCCAGATTAACTATGGCTACACCTTC. This translates into CASSLEGQINYGYTF.

The CDR3 coding sequence is TGTGCCAGCACCCGGGACGGGTCCTACTCCTACGAGCAGTACTTC. Translation: CASTRDGSYSYEQYF. The chain is built from TRBV7-9 and TRBJ2-7; D possibly matches TRBD1 or TRBD2 (5 bases each). The germline CDR1 and CDR2 sequences are SEHNR and FQNEAQ (reference sequence). The CDR3 is 15 residues long. V shed 7 bases and J shed 0 bases, with 16 bases lying between them. The whole variable domain, filled in from reference TRBV7-9 and TRBJ2-7, reads DTGVSQNPRHKITKRGQNVTFRCDPISEHNRLYWYRQTLGQGPEFLTYFQNEAQLEKSRLLSDRFSAERPKGSFSTLEIQRTEQGDSAMYLCASTRDGSYSYEQYFGPGTRLTVT.

This clonotype was picked up many times. The chain joins TRBV7-9 to TRBJ2-5; D may be TRBD1 or TRBD2 (5 bases each). The V end lost 1 base, the J end lost 6 bases, and 12 bases lay between the germline ends. Germline V gene data show CDR1 as SEHNR and CDR2 as FQNEAQ (reference sequence). CDR3 length: 14 residues. The CDR3 sequence is CASSLVGGLKTQYF. CDR3 nucleotide sequence: TGTGCCAGCAGCTTAGTTGGGGGTTTGAAGACCCAGTACTTC.

This clonotype appeared many times. The V and J genes are TRBV20-1 and TRBJ2-3, with a weak D call TRBD1 (5 bases). CDR3 length: 14 amino acids. The germline V and J ends were trimmed by 4 bases and 3 bases, with 14 bases remaining between them. Germline CDR1 DFQATT, CDR2 SNEGSKA (reference sequence). The CDR3 is CSAKGFGSTDTQYF. CDR3 coding DNA: TGCAGTGCTAAGGGGTTTGGTTCTACAGATACGCAGTATTTT.

CDR3 nucleotides: TGCGCCAGCAGCCAGGATGACGGTAGGGGTGAGCAGTTCTTC. Its translation is CASSQDDGRGEQFF. This chain uses TRBV4-3 with TRBJ2-1, with a tentative D call TRBD1 (5 bases). V was trimmed by 3 bases and J by 9 bases, leaving 15 bases between them. The germline V gene has CDR1 LGHNA and CDR2 YSLEER. The CDR3 is 14 residues long.

In its sample, this clonotype was seen a few times. The chain recombines TRBV29-1 with TRBJ2-5; the match to TRBD2 covers 7 bases. The V gene's germline CDR1 is SQVTM and CDR2 ANQGSEA. Germline trimming cut 3 bases from V and 7 bases from J; bases unmatched to any gene: 5. This CDR3 has 12 amino acids. The CDR3 is CSVELGGGTQYF. The CDR3 region has the DNA TGCAGCGTTGAGCTGGGGGGGGGGACCCAGTACTTC. Using reference TRBV29-1 and TRBJ2-5 for the parts outside the CDR3, the full variable domain is SAVISQKPSRDICQRGTSLTIQCQVDSQVTMMFWYRQQPGQSLTLIATANQGSEATYESGFVIDKFPISRPNLTFSTLTVSNMSPEDSSIYLCSVELGGGTQYFGPGTRLLVL.

This clonotype was counted at least ten times. The rearrangement links TRBV29-1 to TRBJ2-3, with 11 bases identical to TRBD1. Germline V lookup: CDR1 SQVTM, CDR2 ANQGSEA. CDR3 length equals 15 residues. Losses at the gene ends were 3 bases for V and 1 base for J; bases not matched to a gene: 3. The CDR3 protein is CSVDGGQGGTDTQYF. CDR3 DNA: TGCAGCGTTGATGGGGGACAGGGGGGCACAGATACGCAGTATTTT.

The gene calls are TRBV6-2 or TRBV6-3 and TRBJ2-7; the match to TRBD2 covers 11 bases. After removal of 2 bases from V and 0 bases from J, the junction contained 3 bases not matched to a gene. The germline V gene encodes CDR1 MNHEY and CDR2 SVGEGT. The CDR3 totals 16 residues. Here the CDR3 DNA reads TGTGCCAGCAGTTACGCCGGGACTAGCGGCTCCTACGAGCAGTACTTC. Encoded protein: CASSYAGTSGSYEQYF.

The CDR3: CATSRQSGSTEQYF. CDR3 DNA: TGTGCCACCAGCAGACAGTCGGGATCGACCGAGCAGTACTTC. This chain uses TRBV15 with TRBJ2-7; D possibly corresponds to TRBD2 (5 bases). V dropped 2 bases and J dropped 6 bases, with 14 bases sitting between them. This CDR3 spans 14 amino acids. Germline CDR1 LNHNV, CDR2 YYDKDF (reference sequence).

The genes are TRBV12-3 or TRBV12-4 and TRBJ2-1, with unresolved D. CDR3 size: 12 residues. Deletions cut 4 bases from V and 7 bases from J, with 8 bases between. DNA of the CDR3: TGTGCCAGCAGTTCCGTCTGGAATGAGCAGTTCTTC. It encodes CASSSVWNEQFF.

This chain uses TRBV20-1 with TRBJ1-2, with no clear D. CDR3 length: 15 amino acids. Deletions cut 0 bases from V and 1 base from J, with 12 bases between. The germline CDR1 and CDR2 sequences are DFQATT and SNEGSKA (reference sequence). In DNA, the CDR3 is TGCAGTGCTAGAGAAGGCCAGGTTGTTAACTATGGCTACACCTTC. It codes for CSAREGQVVNYGYTF.

The rearrangement links TRBV7-2 to TRBJ2-7; D not resolved. Germline CDR1 reads SGHTA; CDR2 reads FQGNSA. This CDR3 is 14 amino acids long. Trimming cost V 1 base and J 1 base, with 8 bases left between them. CDR3 region: CASSLVATSYEQYF. The CDR3 DNA reads TGTGCCAGCAGCTTAGTGGCGACGTCCTACGAGCAGTACTTC.